Here is one T cell receptor (beta chain) with its context. Its antigen is unidentified. This sample stems from a study of blood T cells in healthy people across ages. Study observations and caveats: More naive CD4+ cells and higher diversity were found in long-lived than in aged donors. Roughly linear declines in TCR beta diversity per million T cells occurred with age.

Germline CDR1 SGDLS, CDR2 YYNGEE. There are 19 residues in the CDR3. With V trimmed by 1 base and J by 2 bases, 10 bases remained unmatched. Sample-barcoded 5' priming and a J-beta primer mix drove a second PCR of 7 to 11 cycles. TCRdb reanalysed the 5' RACE reads using MiXCR and keeps one entry per CDR3 protein. The sample consists of 1,500,000 or so distinct CDR3 sequences, roughly two fifths of them appearing once. Specimen: blood. The sequence derives from a woman aged 18-29 years in good health. V usage is TRBV9 and J usage is TRBJ2-5; 14 bases agree with TRBD2. The CDR3 reads CASSVTTGTSGGLQETQYF. CDR3 sequence (DNA): TGTGCCAGCAGCGTAACCACCGGGACTAGCGGGGGATTACAAGAGACCCAGTACTTC.